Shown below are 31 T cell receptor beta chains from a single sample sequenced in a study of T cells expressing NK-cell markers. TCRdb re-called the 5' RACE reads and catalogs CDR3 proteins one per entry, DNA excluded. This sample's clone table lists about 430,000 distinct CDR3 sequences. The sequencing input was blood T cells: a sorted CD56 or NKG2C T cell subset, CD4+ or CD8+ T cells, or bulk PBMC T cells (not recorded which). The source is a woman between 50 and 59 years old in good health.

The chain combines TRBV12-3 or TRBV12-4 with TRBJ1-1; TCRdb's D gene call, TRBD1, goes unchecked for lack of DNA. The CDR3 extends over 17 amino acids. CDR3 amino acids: CASSLDLSGGALSEAFF.

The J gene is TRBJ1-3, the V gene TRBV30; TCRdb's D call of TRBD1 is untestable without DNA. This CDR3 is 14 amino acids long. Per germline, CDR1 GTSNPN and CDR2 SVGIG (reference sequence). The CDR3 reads CAWGPGSTGNTIYF.

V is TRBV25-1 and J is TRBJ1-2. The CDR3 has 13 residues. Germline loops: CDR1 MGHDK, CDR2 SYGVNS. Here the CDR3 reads CASRGLHVRGYTF.

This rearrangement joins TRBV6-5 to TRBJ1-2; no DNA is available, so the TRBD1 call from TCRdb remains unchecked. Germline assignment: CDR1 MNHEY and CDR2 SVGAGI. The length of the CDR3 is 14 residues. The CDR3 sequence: CASRPPGGAGGYTF.

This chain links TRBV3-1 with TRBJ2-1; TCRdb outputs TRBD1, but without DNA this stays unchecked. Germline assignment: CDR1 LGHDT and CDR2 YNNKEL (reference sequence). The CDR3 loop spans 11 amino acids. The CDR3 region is CASSRGQGKFF.

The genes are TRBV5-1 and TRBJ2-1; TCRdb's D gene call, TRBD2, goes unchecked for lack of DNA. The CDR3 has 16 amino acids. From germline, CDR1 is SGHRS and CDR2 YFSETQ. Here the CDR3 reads CASSLDGLATSNEQFF. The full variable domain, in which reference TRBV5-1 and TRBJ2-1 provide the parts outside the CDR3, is KAGVTQTPRYLIKTRGQQVTLSCSPISGHRSVSWYQQTPGQGLQFLFEYFSETQRNKGNFPGRFSGRQFSNSRSEMNVSTLELGDSALYLCASSLDGLATSNEQFFGPGTRLTVL.

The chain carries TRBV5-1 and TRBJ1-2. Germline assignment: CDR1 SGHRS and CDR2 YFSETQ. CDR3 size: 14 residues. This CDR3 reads CASRRGSGTYGYTF.

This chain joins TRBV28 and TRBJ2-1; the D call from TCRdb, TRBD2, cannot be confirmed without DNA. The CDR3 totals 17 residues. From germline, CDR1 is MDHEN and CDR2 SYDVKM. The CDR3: CASSAGGLAGSYNEQFF.

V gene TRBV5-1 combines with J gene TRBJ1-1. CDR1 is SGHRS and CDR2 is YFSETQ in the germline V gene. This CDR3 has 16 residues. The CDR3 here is CASSLEGSGMNTEAFF.

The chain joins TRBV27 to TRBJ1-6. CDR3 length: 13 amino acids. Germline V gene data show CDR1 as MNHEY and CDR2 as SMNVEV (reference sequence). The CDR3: CASSLPSRSPLHF.

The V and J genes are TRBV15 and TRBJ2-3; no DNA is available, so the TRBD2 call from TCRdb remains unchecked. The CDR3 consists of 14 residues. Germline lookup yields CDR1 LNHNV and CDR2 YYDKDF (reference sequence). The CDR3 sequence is CATSRDFGRDTQYF.

CDR3 amino acids: CAIRTGTLPYNEQFF. J is TRBJ2-1 and V is TRBV10-3; there is no DNA to check the TCRdb D call of TRBD1. The CDR3 is 15 amino acids. In germline, CDR1 is ENHRY, CDR2 SYGVKD.

The CDR3 here is CSASQGRQPQHF. The genes are TRBV20-1 and TRBJ1-5; TCRdb's D call, TRBD1, is unchecked because there is no DNA. Germline CDR1 is DFQATT and CDR2 is SNEGSKA (reference sequence). The CDR3 sequence is 12 residues long.

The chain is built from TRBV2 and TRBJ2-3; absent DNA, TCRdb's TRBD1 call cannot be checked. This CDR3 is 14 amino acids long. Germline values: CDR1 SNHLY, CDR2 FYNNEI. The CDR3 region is CASSYMGRADTQYF.

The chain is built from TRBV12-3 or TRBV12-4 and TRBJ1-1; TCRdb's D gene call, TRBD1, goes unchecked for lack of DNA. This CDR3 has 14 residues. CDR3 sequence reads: CASSKGQGRSEAFF.

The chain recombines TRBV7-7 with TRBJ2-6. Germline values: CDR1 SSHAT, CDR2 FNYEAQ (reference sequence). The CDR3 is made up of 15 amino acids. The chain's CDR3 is CASSATTSGANVLTF.

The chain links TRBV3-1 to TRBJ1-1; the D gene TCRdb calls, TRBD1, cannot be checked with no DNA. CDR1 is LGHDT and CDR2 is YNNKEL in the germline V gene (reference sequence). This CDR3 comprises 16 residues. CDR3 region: CASRNGQGGLNTEAFF.

The CDR3 loop reads CASSLALPGELFF. The chain uses TRBV5-1 and TRBJ2-2. Germline-derived CDR1 and CDR2 are SGHRS and YFSETQ. This CDR3 comprises 13 residues. Supplemented by reference TRBV5-1 and TRBJ2-2, the full variable domain reads KAGVTQTPRYLIKTRGQQVTLSCSPISGHRSVSWYQQTPGQGLQFLFEYFSETQRNKGNFPGRFSGRQFSNSRSEMNVSTLELGDSALYLCASSLALPGELFFGEGSRLTVL.

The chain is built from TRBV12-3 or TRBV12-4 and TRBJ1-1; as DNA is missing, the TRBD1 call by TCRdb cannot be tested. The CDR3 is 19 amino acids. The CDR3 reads CASSTNSIMGGQKNWGAFF.

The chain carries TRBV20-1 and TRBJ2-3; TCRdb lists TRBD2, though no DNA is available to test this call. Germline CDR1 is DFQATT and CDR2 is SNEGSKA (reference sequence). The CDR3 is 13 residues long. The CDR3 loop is CSAYSGDRDTQYF.

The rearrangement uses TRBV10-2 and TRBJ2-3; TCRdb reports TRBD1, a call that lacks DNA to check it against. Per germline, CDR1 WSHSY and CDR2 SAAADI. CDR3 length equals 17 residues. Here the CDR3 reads CASSEPAPRGATDTQYF.

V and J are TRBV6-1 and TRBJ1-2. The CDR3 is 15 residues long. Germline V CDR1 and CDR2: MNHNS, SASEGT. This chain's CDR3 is CASTSPGWSHYGYTF.

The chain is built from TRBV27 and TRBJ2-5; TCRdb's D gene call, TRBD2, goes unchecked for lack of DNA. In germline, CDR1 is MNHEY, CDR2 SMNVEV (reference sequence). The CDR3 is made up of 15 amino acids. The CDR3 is CASSATSGGSRTQYF.

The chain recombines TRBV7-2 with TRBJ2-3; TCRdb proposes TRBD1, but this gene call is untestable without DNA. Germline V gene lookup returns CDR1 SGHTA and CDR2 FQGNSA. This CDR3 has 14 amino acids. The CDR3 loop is CASSLARGLDTQYF.

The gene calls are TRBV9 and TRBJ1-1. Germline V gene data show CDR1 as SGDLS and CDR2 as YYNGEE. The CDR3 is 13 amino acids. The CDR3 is CASSPTIGTEAFF.

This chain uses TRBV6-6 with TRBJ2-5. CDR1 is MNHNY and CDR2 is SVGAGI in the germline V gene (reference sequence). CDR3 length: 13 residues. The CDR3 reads CASSYSRRETQYF.

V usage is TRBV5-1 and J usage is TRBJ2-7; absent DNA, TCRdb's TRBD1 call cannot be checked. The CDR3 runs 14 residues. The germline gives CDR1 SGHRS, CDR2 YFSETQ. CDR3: CASSPTGSSYEQYF.

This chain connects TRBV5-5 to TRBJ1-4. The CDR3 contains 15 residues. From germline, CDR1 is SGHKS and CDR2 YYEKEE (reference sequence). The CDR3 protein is CASSLGQEINEKLFF.

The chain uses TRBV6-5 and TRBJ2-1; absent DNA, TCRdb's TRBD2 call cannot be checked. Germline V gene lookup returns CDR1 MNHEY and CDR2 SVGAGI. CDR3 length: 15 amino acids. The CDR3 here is CASRQTSGRVNEQFF.

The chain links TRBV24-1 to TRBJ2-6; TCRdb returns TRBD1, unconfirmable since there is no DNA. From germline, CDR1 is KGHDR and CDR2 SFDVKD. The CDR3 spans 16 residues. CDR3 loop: CATSDLSGAGANVLTF.

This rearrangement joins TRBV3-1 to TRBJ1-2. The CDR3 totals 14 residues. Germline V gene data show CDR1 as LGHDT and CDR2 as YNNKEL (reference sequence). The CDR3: CASSQVRQYYGYTF.